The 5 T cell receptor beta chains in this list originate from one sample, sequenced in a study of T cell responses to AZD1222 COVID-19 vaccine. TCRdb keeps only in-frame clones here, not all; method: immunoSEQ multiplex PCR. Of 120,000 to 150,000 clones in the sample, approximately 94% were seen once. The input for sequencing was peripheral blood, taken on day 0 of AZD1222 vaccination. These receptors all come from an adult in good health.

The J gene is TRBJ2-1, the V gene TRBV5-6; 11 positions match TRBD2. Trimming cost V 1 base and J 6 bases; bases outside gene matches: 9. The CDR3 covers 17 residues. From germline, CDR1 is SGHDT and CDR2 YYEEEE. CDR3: CASSLPSAGTSGNEQFF. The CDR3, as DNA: TGTGCCAGCAGCTTGCCCAGCGCCGGGACTAGCGGCAATGAGCAGTTCTTC.

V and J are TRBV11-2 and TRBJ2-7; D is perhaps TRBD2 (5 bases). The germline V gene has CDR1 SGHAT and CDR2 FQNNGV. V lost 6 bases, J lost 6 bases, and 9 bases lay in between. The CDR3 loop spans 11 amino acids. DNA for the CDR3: TGTGCCAGCAGGGAGGTAGGCGAGCAGTACTTC. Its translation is CASREVGEQYF.

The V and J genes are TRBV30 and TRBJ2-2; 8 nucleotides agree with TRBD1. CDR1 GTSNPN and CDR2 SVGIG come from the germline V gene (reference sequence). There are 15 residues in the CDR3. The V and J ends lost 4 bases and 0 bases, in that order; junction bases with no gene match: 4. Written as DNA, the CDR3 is TGTGCCTGGATCAGGGGGCCCACGAACACCGGGGAGCTGTTTTTT. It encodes CAWIRGPTNTGELFF.

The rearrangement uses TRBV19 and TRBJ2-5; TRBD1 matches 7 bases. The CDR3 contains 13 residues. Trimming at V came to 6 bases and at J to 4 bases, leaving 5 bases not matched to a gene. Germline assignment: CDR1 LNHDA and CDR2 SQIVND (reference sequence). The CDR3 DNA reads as TGTGCCAGTAGCGGGACAGCGCTAGAGACCCAGTACTTC. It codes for CASSGTALETQYF.

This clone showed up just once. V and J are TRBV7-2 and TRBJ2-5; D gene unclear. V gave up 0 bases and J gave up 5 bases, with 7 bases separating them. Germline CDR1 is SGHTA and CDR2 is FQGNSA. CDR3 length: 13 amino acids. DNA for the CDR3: TGTGCCAGCAGCTTAGCAGTAGGGGAGACCCAGTACTTC. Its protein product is CASSLAVGETQYF.